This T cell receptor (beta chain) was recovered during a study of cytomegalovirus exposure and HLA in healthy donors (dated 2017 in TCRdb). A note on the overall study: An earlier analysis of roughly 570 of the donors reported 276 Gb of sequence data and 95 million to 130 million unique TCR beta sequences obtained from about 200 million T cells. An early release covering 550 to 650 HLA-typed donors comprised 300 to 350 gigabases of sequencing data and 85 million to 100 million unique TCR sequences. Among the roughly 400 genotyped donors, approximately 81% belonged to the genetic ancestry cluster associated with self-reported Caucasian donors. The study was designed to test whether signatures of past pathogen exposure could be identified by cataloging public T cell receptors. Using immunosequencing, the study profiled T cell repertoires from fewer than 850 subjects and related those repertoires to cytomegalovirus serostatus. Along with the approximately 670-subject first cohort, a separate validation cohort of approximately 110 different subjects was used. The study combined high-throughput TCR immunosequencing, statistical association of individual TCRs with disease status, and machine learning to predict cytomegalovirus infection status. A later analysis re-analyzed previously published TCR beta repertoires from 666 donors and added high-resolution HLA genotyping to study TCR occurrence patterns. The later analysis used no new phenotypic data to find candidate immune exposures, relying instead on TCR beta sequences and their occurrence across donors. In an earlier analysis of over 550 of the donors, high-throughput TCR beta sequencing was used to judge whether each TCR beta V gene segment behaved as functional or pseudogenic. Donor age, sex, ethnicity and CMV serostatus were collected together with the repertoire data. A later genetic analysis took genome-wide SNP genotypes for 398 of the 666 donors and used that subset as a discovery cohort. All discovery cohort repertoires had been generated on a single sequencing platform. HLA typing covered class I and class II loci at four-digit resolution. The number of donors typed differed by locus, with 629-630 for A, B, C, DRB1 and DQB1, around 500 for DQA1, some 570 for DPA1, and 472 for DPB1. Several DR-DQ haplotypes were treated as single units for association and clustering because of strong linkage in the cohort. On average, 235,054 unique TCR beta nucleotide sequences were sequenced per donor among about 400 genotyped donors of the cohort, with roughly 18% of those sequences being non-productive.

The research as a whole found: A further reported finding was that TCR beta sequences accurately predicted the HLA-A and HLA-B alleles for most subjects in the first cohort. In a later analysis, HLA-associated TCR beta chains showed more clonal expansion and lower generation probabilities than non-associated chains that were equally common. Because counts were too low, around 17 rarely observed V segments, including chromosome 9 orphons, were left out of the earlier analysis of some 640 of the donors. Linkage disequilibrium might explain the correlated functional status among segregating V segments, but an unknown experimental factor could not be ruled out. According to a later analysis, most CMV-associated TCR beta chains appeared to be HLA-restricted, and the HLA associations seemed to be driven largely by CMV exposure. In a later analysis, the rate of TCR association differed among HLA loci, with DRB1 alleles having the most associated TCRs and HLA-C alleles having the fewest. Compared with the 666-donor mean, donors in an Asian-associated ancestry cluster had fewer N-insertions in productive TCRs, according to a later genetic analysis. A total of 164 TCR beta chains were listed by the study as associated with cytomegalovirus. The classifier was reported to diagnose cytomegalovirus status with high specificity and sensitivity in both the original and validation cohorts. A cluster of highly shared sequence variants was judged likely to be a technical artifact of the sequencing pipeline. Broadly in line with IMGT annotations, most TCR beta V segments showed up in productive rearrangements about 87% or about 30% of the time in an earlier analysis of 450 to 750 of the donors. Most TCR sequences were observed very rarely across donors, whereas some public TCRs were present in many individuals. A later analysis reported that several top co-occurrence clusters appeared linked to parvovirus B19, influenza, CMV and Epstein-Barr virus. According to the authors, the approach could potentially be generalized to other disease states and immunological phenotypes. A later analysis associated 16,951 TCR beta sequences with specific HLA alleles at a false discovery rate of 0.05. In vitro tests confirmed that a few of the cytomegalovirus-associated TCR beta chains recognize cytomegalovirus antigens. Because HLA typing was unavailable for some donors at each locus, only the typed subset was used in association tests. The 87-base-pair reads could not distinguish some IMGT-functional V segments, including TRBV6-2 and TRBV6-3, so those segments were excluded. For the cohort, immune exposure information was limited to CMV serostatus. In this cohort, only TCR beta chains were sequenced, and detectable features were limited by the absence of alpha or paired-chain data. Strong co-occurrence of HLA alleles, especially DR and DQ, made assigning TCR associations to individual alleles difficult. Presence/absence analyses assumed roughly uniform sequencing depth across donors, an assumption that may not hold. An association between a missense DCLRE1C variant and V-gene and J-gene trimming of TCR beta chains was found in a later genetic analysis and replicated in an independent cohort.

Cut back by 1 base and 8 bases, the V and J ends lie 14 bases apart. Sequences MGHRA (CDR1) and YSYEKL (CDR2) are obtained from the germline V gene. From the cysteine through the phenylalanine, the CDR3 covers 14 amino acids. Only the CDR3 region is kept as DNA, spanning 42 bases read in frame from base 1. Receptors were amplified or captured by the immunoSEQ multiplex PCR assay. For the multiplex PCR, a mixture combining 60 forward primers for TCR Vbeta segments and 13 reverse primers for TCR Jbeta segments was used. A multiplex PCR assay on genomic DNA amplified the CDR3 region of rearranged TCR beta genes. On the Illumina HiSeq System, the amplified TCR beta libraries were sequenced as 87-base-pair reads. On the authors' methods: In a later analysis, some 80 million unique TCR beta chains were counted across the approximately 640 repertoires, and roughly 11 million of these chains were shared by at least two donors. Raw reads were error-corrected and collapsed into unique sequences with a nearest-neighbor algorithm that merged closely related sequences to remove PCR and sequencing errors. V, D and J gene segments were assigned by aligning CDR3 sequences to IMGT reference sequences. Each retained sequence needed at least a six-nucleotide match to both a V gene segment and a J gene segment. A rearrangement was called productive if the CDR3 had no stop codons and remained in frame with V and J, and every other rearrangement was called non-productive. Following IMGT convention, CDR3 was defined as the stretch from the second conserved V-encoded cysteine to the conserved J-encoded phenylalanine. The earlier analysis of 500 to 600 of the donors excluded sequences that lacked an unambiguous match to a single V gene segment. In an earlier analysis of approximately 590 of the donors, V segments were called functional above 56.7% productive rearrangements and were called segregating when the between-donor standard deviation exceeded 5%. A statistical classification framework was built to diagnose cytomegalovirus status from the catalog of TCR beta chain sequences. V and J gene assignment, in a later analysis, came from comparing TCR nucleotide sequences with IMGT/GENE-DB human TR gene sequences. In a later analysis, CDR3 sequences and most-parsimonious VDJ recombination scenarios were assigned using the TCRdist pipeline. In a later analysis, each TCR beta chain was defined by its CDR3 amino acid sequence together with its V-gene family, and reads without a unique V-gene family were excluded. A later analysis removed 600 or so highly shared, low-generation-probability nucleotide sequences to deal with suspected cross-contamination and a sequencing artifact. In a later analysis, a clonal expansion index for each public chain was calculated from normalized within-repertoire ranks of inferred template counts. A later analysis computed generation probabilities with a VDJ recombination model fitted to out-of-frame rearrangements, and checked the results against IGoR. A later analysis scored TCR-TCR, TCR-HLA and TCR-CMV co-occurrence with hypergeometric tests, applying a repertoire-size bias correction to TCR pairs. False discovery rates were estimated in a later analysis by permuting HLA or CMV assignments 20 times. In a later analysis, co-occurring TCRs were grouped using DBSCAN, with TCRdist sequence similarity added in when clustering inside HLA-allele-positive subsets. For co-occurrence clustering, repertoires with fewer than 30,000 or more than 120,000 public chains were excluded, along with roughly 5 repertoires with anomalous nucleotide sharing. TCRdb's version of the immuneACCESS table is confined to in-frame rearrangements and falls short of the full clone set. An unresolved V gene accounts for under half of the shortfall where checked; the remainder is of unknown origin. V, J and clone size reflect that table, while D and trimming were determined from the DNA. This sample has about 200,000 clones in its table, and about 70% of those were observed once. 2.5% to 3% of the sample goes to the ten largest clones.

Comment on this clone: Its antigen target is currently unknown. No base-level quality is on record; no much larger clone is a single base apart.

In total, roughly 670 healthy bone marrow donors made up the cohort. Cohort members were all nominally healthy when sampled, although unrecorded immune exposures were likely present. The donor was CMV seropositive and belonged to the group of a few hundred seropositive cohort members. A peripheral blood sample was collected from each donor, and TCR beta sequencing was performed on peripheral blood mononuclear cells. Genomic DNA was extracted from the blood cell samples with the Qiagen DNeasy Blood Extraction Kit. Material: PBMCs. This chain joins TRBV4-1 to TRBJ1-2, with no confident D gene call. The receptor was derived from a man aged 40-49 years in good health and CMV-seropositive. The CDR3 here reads CASSQVGVSGGYTF. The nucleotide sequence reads TGCGCCAGCAGCCAAGTTGGGGTATCGGGAGGCTACACCTTC.